Listed below are T cell receptor beta chains from one sample, sequenced in a study of vaccination and CD4 T cells after COVID-19. TCRdb fed the PCR reads into MiXCR, producing one record per CDR3 protein. The data show 17,000 or so distinct CDR3 sequences, approximately 54% seen once. Their specific antigens are unknown. Material for sequencing was CD4+ T cells from blood, cultured in vitro. All receptors come from a human donor who had recovered from COVID-19. Both conserved end residues are part of each CDR3. Clone size is stated in some rows and not others, as once, few, many or a class when expanded.

j_gene,v_gene,abundance,CDR3aa
TRBJ2-1,TRBV6-1,NA,CASSGQGGGREQFF
TRBJ2-3,TRBV20-1,NA,CSREQTSGTDTQYF
TRBJ2-1,TRBV20-1,NA,CSARRDRDAYNEQFF
TRBJ2-3,TRBV11-3,NA,CASSLDSQSTDTQYF
TRBJ2-7,TRBV20-1,NA,CSAPSPRGGAYEQYF
TRBJ1-2,TRBV4-1,few,CASSHPGGDGYTF
TRBJ2-5,TRBV6-1,few,CASSLISGLQSGTQYF
TRBJ1-6,TRBV4-1,NA,CASSTQDFGDSPLHF
TRBJ2-7,TRBV20-1,NA,CSAHDRGGSYEQYF
TRBJ1-1,TRBV20-1,NA,CSAPNSYANTEAFF
TRBJ2-3,TRBV6-5,NA,CASSYSIATSGSTDTQYF
TRBJ2-2,TRBV15,few,CATSRAPGLAGGLNTGELFF
TRBJ2-1,TRBV6-1,NA,CASRKGFGPYNEQFF
TRBJ2-5,TRBV6-5,once,CASSLQGVSETQYF
TRBJ2-3,TRBV7-9,few,CASSGRTSGRYRDTQYF
TRBJ2-5,TRBV6-1,NA,CATRPSGQLQETQYF
TRBJ1-5,TRBV2,large,CASSGRGAGQPQHF
TRBJ1-2,TRBV7-2,NA,CASSPDRGQGYTF
TRBJ2-1,TRBV4-3,NA,CASSQEFTPGHSGSRSYNEQFF
TRBJ1-2,TRBV3-1,NA,CASSQVGWWGIGYTF
TRBJ2-3,TRBV20-1,few,CSASKEREADTQYF
TRBJ1-6,TRBV15,NA,CATSRQTGNSPLHF
TRBJ1-6,TRBV7-2,NA,CASSSLSYNSPLHF
TRBJ2-7,TRBV12-3/TRBV12-4,NA,CASSLLAGYEQYF
TRBJ2-7,TRBV20-1,NA,CSARLFRGLGEQYF
TRBJ1-2,TRBV6-1,NA,CASSVQGAQGGYTF
TRBJ2-2,TRBV20-1,NA,CSARDDFSGTSLGGELFF
TRBJ2-3,TRBV30,NA,CAWSGADTQYF
TRBJ2-1,TRBV4-3,NA,CASSQERDSQYNEQFF
TRBJ2-5,TRBV2,NA,CASSVQRGGGAQYF
TRBJ1-1,TRBV20-1,few,CSARDQTRARSEAFF
TRBJ1-1,TRBV9,NA,CASSVGAAGASTEAFF
TRBJ1-2,TRBV7-2,once,CASSLFPGAYGYTF
TRBJ2-3,TRBV20-1,few,CSADPGQATDTQYF
TRBJ2-3,TRBV7-2,NA,CASSSRAGVTQYF
TRBJ1-1,TRBV7-2,NA,CASSPRGGGSIEAFF
TRBJ2-7,TRBV20-1,NA,CSASLLAGVGEQYF
TRBJ2-3,TRBV11-2,NA,CASSLAGGTNTQYF
TRBJ1-1,TRBV19,once,CASREREIGTEAFF